This is a list of T cell receptor beta chains from one sample in a study of shared clonotypes between healthy human individuals. Sequenced by immunoSEQ multiplex PCR; TCRdb stores in-frame clones only, minus some. The table has 760,000 or so clones, 96% seen once; the top ten hold less than 0.25%. Sequencing was performed on naive CD8+ T cells sorted from blood. These receptors were obtained from a man in his thirties or forties in good health. CDR3s include the opening cysteine and the closing phenylalanine or tryptophan. Fields, in order: clone size, V gene, D gene, J gene, CDR3 DNA, CDR3 protein. The D gene is left open where the match is weak. Clone size is not always given. Where it is, it says once, few, many or a class for expanded clones.

>.|TRBV11-2|.|TRBJ2-1
TGTGCCAGCAGCTTAGTTAGTGGAACCGTGAACAATGAGCAGTTCTTC
CASSLVSGTVNNEQFF
>.|TRBV27|.|TRBJ1-5
TGTGCCAGCAGTTTGGGCAGGGGCGATCAGCCCCAGCATTTT
CASSLGRGDQPQHF
>once|TRBV5-1|TRBD2|TRBJ2-1
TGCGCCAGCAGCCCTCAGCGGGGATATGAGCAGTTCTTC
CASSPQRGYEQFF
>.|TRBV7-8|TRBD1|TRBJ2-1
TGTGCCAGCAGCCTTCTCGGGACAGGGGGAAACAATGAGCAGTTCTTC
CASSLLGTGGNNEQFF
>.|TRBV19|TRBD1|TRBJ2-7
TGTGCCACCTCACCGGGACAGGGTTACGAGCAGTACTTC
CATSPGQGYEQYF
>once|TRBV9|.|TRBJ2-7
TGTGCCAGCAGCGTAAGGGACTCCCCATCCTACGAGCAGTACTTC
CASSVRDSPSYEQYF
>.|TRBV13|.|TRBJ2-7
TGTGCCAGCAGAGGATCTGGGGTTTGGCACGAGCAGTACTTC
CASRGSGVWHEQYF
>.|TRBV5-1|TRBD2|TRBJ2-7
TGCGCCAGCAGCGCTGGGGGGGTTCCCCACGAGCAGTACTTC
CASSAGGVPHEQYF
>.|TRBV27|.|TRBJ2-1
TGTGCCAGCAGTTTAGACTTGCATGAGCAGTTCTTC
CASSLDLHEQFF
>.|TRBV9|.|TRBJ2-3
TGTGCCAGCAGCGTCGTAGTTCTGACAGAGGATCCAGATACGCAGTATTTT
CASSVVVLTEDPDTQYF
>.|TRBV20-1|.|TRBJ2-5
TGCAGTGCTACGCCCGTGGAGACCCAGTACTTC
CSATPVETQYF
>.|TRBV7-6|TRBD2|TRBJ2-1
TGTGCCAGCAGCTTATGGACTAGCGGGGCCTACAATGAGCAGTTCTTC
CASSLWTSGAYNEQFF
>.|TRBV28|.|TRBJ2-1
TGTGCCAGCATCGGAGCTTCATACAATGAGCAGTTCTTC
CASIGASYNEQFF
>.|TRBV27|.|TRBJ2-5
TGTGCCAGCAGTTTATCCGCCAGGGTTATCGAGACCCAGTACTTC
CASSLSARVIETQYF
>.|TRBV19|TRBD2|TRBJ2-7
TGTGCCAGTAGTTGGAGCGGGAGGGCCTCCTACGAGCAGTACTTC
CASSWSGRASYEQYF
>once|TRBV27|.|TRBJ1-5
TGTGCCAGCAGCCCCCTCCCCCCCGAATATCAGCCCCAGCATTTT
CASSPLPPEYQPQHF
>.|TRBV6-8|.|TRBJ1-2
TGTGCCAGCAGTTATCAGACAGGTATGTCAAACTATGGCTACACCTTC
CASSYQTGMSNYGYTF
>.|TRBV27|.|TRBJ1-5
TGTGCCAGCAGGGGGGATAGCAATCAGCCCCAGCATTTT
CASRGDSNQPQHF
>.|TRBV27|TRBD2|TRBJ2-1
TGTGCCAGCAGTCTAGCGGGAGCTATCAATGAGCAGTTCTTC
CASSLAGAINEQFF
>.|TRBV29-1|TRBD1|TRBJ2-1
TGCAGCGTTGAGAGCAGGGGGCGATATGAGCAGTTCTTC
CSVESRGRYEQFF
>once|TRBV5-1|TRBD2|TRBJ2-3
TGCGCCAGCAGCCGGACTAGCGGGACCATAAGCACAGATACGCAGTATTTT
CASSRTSGTISTDTQYF
>.|TRBV29-1|TRBD1|TRBJ1-2
TGCAGCGCTACGGGACAGCCCTCTAACTATGGCTACACCTTC
CSATGQPSNYGYTF
>.|TRBV5-1|TRBD2|TRBJ2-7
TGCGCCAGCAGCTTGTTCACTAGCGGGAGCTCCTACGAGCAGTACTTC
CASSLFTSGSSYEQYF
>.|TRBV2|TRBD2|TRBJ2-1
TGTGCCAGCAGTGAGTTAATTCTAGCGGGAGACAATGAGCAGTTCTTC
CASSELILAGDNEQFF
>.|TRBV6-4|.|TRBJ1-5
TGTGCCAGCATAAACGACAGGAAAGGGAGCAATCAGCCCCAGCATTTT
CASINDRKGSNQPQHF
>.|TRBV11-3|.|TRBJ2-2
TGTGCCAGCAGCCCTAAGTTATCCGGGGAGCTGTTTTTT
CASSPKLSGELFF
>.|TRBV7-2|.|TRBJ2-2
TGTGCCAGCAGCTTAGGAGGCTCGGCCGGGGAGCTGTTTTTT
CASSLGGSAGELFF
>once|TRBV15|TRBD1|TRBJ2-7
TGTGCCACCAGCCGGGACAGCTACGAGCAGTACTTC
CATSRDSYEQYF
>.|TRBV19|TRBD2|TRBJ2-1
TGTGCCAGTAATGGGGGACTAGCGGGCTACAATGAGCAGTTCTTC
CASNGGLAGYNEQFF